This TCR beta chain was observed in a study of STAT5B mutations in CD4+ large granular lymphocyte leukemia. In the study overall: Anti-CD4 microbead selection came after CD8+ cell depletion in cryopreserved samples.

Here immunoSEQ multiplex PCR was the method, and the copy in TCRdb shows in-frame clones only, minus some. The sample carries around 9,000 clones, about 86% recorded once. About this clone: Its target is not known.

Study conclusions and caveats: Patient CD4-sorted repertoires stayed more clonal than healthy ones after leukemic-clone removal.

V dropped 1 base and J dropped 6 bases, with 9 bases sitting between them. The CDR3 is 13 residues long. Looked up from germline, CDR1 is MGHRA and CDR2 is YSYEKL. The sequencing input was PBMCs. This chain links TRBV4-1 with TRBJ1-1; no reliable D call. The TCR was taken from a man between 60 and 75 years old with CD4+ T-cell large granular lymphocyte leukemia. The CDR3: CASSQGVLAEAFF. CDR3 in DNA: TGCGCCAGCAGCCAAGGGGTTTTGGCTGAAGCTTTCTTT.